This passage covers 27 T cell receptor beta chains from one sample sequenced in a study of identifying expanded T cells in peripheral blood. Libraries were prepared by immunoSEQ multiplex PCR; TCRdb keeps only in-frame clonotypes and omits some of them. This sample carries over 90,000 clones, more than 70% of them seen once, and the ten largest clones take 14%. The source material was blood. Receptors were obtained from a person aged 18 to 75 in good health.

V usage is TRBV7-9 and J usage is TRBJ2-3, with D perhaps matching TRBD2 (6 bases). Trimming removed 2 bases at V and 0 bases at J, with 12 bases between. This CDR3 comprises 16 residues. Germline V lookup: CDR1 SEHNR, CDR2 FQNEAQ (reference sequence). CDR3 in amino acids: CASSLSSGTSTDTQYF. The CDR3 nucleotides read TGTGCCAGCAGCTTATCTTCGGGGACTAGCACAGATACGCAGTATTTT.

CDR3 coding DNA: TGTGCCAGCAGCCCCTGGGGGGGGATGAACACCGGGGAGCTGTTTTTT. Translated: CASSPWGGMNTGELFF. V is TRBV9 and J is TRBJ2-2; 7 bases map to TRBD2. This CDR3 is 16 amino acids long. Trimming removed 4 bases from V and 1 base from J; junction bases left unmatched: 7. In germline, CDR1 is SGDLS, CDR2 YYNGEE.

The chain employs TRBV21-1 and TRBJ1-2. TRBV21-1 represents a pseudogene. The CDR3 extends over 11 amino acids. CDR3 amino acids: CASSKVGGYTF. CDR3 coding DNA: TGTGCCAGCAGCAAGGTCGGTGGCTACACCTTC.

This chain's CDR3 is CASSRDNYGYTF. The CDR3 DNA follows: TGTGCCAGCAGCCGGGACAACTATGGCTACACCTTC. J is TRBJ1-2 and V is TRBV14; D may be TRBD1 (5 bases). V was trimmed by 4 bases and J by 2 bases, leaving 5 bases between them. The CDR3 loop spans 12 amino acids. Germline loops: CDR1 SGHDN, CDR2 FVKESK.

The CDR3, as DNA: TGTGCCAGCACCTCGGGGGGGGTCGGGGAGCAGTACTTC. Protein sequence: CASTSGGVGEQYF. The chain employs TRBV6-5 and TRBJ2-7; 8 nucleotides line up with TRBD2. Germline values: CDR1 MNHEY, CDR2 SVGAGI. J gave up 7 bases and V 7 bases, and 9 bases lay outside the gene matches. This CDR3 is 13 amino acids long.

J is TRBJ2-3 and V is TRBV27, with TRBD2 matching over 9 bases. The V and J ends lost 2 bases and 0 bases, in that order; junction bases with no gene match: 9. The V gene's germline CDR1 is MNHEY and CDR2 SMNVEV (reference sequence). CDR3 length equals 18 residues. The CDR3: CASSLRIAGASSTDTQYF. As DNA, the CDR3 is TGTGCCAGCAGTTTACGGATAGCGGGAGCCTCGAGCACAGATACGCAGTATTTT.

This rearrangement joins TRBV5-1 to TRBJ2-7, with D possibly matching TRBD1 (5 bases). The length of the CDR3 is 13 residues. Germline-derived CDR1 and CDR2 are SGHRS and YFSETQ. The V end lost 5 bases, the J end lost 2 bases, and 11 bases lay between the germline ends. The DNA of the CDR3 is TGCGCCAGCAGGGCAGGGTCCCCCTACGAGCAGTACTTC. It specifies CASRAGSPYEQYF.

The chain couples TRBV2 to TRBJ2-1; TRBD2 agrees at 8 bases. CDR3 length: 17 amino acids. Germline assignment: CDR1 SNHLY and CDR2 FYNNEI. The V gene end was trimmed by 6 bases and the J gene end by 0 bases; junction bases not matched to a gene: 10. As DNA, the CDR3 is TGTGCCAGCAGGGCGCCGGGGGGGGAACCCTCCTACAATGAGCAGTTCTTC. Amino acid sequence: CASRAPGGEPSYNEQFF.

This clone showed up just once. V gene TRBV6-1 combines with J gene TRBJ2-7; D is perhaps TRBD1 (5 bases). Germline V gene data show CDR1 as MNHNS and CDR2 as SASEGT. The CDR3 loop spans 11 amino acids. The V and J ends lost 8 bases and 5 bases respectively, with 10 bases between them. This CDR3 reads CASAGSNEQYF. CDR3 sequence (DNA): TGTGCCAGCGCAGGGTCGAACGAGCAGTACTTC.

The chain carries TRBV20-1 and TRBJ2-3, with D uncertain. With 3 bases removed from V and 4 bases from J, the gap between germline ends came to 5 bases. Germline V gives CDR1 DFQATT, CDR2 SNEGSKA (reference sequence). The CDR3 contains 11 residues. The CDR3 loop reads CSARKADTQYF. CDR3 coding DNA: TGCAGTGCTAGGAAGGCAGATACGCAGTATTTT.

This sequence joins TRBV5-1 and TRBJ1-1, with 7 nucleotides matching TRBD1. The CDR3 is 15 amino acids. V lost 2 bases and J lost 4; bases outside the gene matches: 8. Germline loops: CDR1 SGHRS, CDR2 YFSETQ. The CDR3 loop reads CASSFSTGLGTEAFF. DNA of the CDR3: TGCGCCAGCAGCTTCTCGACAGGGCTGGGCACTGAAGCTTTCTTT.

The rearrangement links TRBV5-1 to TRBJ2-5, with D tentatively TRBD1 or TRBD2 (6 bases each). Trimming removed 7 bases from V and 2 bases from J, with 12 bases in between. The CDR3 covers 13 residues. Germline V gene sequence: CDR1 SGHRS, CDR2 YFSETQ. The CDR3 protein is CASGGGPQETQYF. For the CDR3, the DNA is TGCGCCAGCGGAGGGGGGCCGCAAGAGACCCAGTACTTC.

The gene calls are TRBV29-1 and TRBJ2-1; 12 nucleotides line up with TRBD2. The trim removed 7 bases at V and 8 bases at J, leaving 6 bases unmatched. Per the germline V gene, CDR1 is SQVTM and CDR2 is ANQGSEA. The CDR3 covers 13 residues. As DNA, the CDR3 is TGCAGCGCTAGCGGGAGGGCCGACGATGAGCAGTTCTTC. It encodes CSASGRADDEQFF.

V is TRBV9 and J is TRBJ2-2; 9 bases align to TRBD1. The CDR3 runs 15 residues. The V gene's germline CDR1 is SGDLS and CDR2 YYNGEE. The junction had 4 bases not matched to a gene; V was cut back by 4 bases and J by 3 bases. CDR3 in DNA: TGTGCCAGCAGCTCACAGGGGGCCGACACCGGGGAGCTGTTTTTT. Translated: CASSSQGADTGELFF. The full variable domain, completed using reference TRBV9 and TRBJ2-2, is DSGVTQTPKHLITATGQRVTLRCSPRSGDLSVYWYQQSLDQGLQFLIQYYNGEERAKGNILERFSAQQFPDLHSELNLSSLELGDSALYFCASSSQGADTGELFFGEGSRLTVL.

This clone has just one count. The genes are TRBV5-6 and TRBJ2-7, with D perhaps TRBD1 (5 bases). The CDR3 sequence is 13 residues long. V dropped 2 bases and J dropped 1 base, with 7 bases sitting between them. Germline CDR1 SGHDT, CDR2 YYEEEE. CDR3 nucleotide sequence: TGTGCCAGCAGCTTCGACAGTTCCTACGAGCAGTACTTC. This encodes CASSFDSSYEQYF.

The chain carries TRBV4-3 and TRBJ2-7, with 7 bases identical to TRBD1. This CDR3 has 14 amino acids. V lost 1 base and J lost 3; bases outside the gene matches: 3. In germline, CDR1 is LGHNA, CDR2 YSLEER. Here the CDR3 DNA reads TGCGCCAGCAGCCAAGGTGACAGGGACTACGAGCAGTACTTC. Amino acid sequence: CASSQGDRDYEQYF.

This clone was found a few times. The chain combines TRBV10-1 with TRBJ2-7; tentatively, D is TRBD2 (6 bases). Germline loops: CDR1 WNHNN, CDR2 SYGVQD (reference sequence). V dropped 8 bases and J dropped 1 base, with 15 bases sitting between them. The CDR3 extends over 14 amino acids. The CDR3: CASPGLSGSYEQYF. For the CDR3, the DNA is TGCGCCAGCCCGGGACTCTCAGGATCCTACGAGCAGTACTTC.

This chain links TRBV4-2 with TRBJ2-5; 12 nucleotides line up with TRBD2. The CDR3 is 16 amino acids. The germline V gene has CDR1 LGHNA and CDR2 YNFKEQ. The trim removed 4 bases at V and 2 bases at J, leaving 5 bases unmatched. CDR3 sequence (DNA): TGTGCCAGCAGCCCATGGACTAGCGGGGAACAAGAGACCCAGTACTTC. Its protein is CASSPWTSGEQETQYF.

The chain couples TRBV5-6 to TRBJ2-1; weak D call: TRBD2 (7 bases). The germline V and J ends were trimmed by 2 bases and 4 bases, with 10 bases remaining between them. The CDR3 is 14 amino acids. Germline V gene data show CDR1 as SGHDT and CDR2 as YYEEEE. The CDR3 DNA follows: TGTGCCAGCAGCTTAAGGGGGGGTTACAATGAGCAGTTCTTC. As protein: CASSLRGGYNEQFF.

V usage is TRBV9 and J usage is TRBJ2-1; D possibly corresponds to TRBD1 (5 bases). The CDR3 loop spans 15 amino acids. The germline CDR1 and CDR2 sequences are SGDLS and YYNGEE. V was clipped by 6 bases and J by 8 bases, with 21 bases between them. CDR3 in amino acids: CASNDVGHSGDEQFF. The CDR3, as DNA: TGTGCCAGCAACGACGTGGGGCATTCGGGCGATGAGCAGTTCTTC.

This clone was observed a few times. The sample has other DNA sequences that encode this CDR3 too. The genes are TRBV7-2 and TRBJ1-1; D is uncertain. V dropped 5 bases and J dropped 1 base, with 5 bases sitting between them. Germline V CDR1 and CDR2: SGHTA, FQGNSA. The CDR3 loop spans 12 amino acids. CDR3 DNA: TGTGCCAGCAGCCCAGAGAACACTGAAGCTTTCTTT. This encodes CASSPENTEAFF.

J is TRBJ2-2 and V is TRBV27; the D is unclear. The CDR3 runs to 13 residues. Between the trimmed V and J ends, which lost 3 bases and 6 bases, there was a span of 8 bases. Germline V gene lookup returns CDR1 MNHEY and CDR2 SMNVEV (reference sequence). In DNA form, the CDR3 reads TGTGCCAGCAGTTTTGGATTCCCCGGGGAGCTGTTTTTT. Protein: CASSFGFPGELFF.

The J gene is TRBJ1-1, the V gene TRBV6-4; tentative D call: TRBD1 (6 bases). CDR3 size: 16 residues. Per the germline V gene, CDR1 is MRHNA and CDR2 is SNTAGT. V was trimmed by 2 bases and J by 5 bases, leaving 18 bases between them. The CDR3 nucleotides read TGTGCCAGCAGTGACCCGGGGACACGGAGGCGGACTGAAGCTTTCTTT. Its protein product is CASSDPGTRRRTEAFF.

This chain joins TRBV28 and TRBJ2-7, with 11 positions matching TRBD2. The CDR3 covers 15 residues. Germline values: CDR1 MDHEN, CDR2 SYDVKM. Unmatched junction bases numbered 2, after V lost 2 bases and J lost 2 bases. In nucleotides, the CDR3 is TGTGCCAGCAGTTTAATAGCGGGAGGGGCCTACGAGCAGTACTTC. It codes for CASSLIAGGAYEQYF.

This clone was counted a single time. This sequence joins TRBV5-1 and TRBJ2-3; no clear D. This CDR3 has 14 amino acids. In germline, CDR1 is SGHRS, CDR2 YFSETQ. Trimming took 0 bases from V and 2 from J, leaving 7 bases between them. CDR3 region: CASSLAVLTDTQYF. CDR3 sequence (DNA): TGCGCCAGCAGCTTGGCGGTACTCACAGATACGCAGTATTTT.

The V gene is TRBV29-1, the J gene TRBJ2-1; 9 bases are shared with TRBD2. The CDR3 covers 15 residues. V trimming: 2 bases; J trimming: 4 bases; junction bases outside the gene matches: 6. Germline V gene lookup returns CDR1 SQVTM and CDR2 ANQGSEA. The DNA of the CDR3 is TGCAGCGTTGAAACAGCGGGAGGAAAATACAATGAGCAGTTCTTC. Protein product: CSVETAGGKYNEQFF.

This chain connects TRBV7-3 to TRBJ2-1; D is undetermined. The CDR3 is made up of 15 amino acids. CDR1 and CDR2 (germline): SGHTA, FQGTGA. The ends were cut back, 0 bases at V and 9 bases at J, with 15 bases in the middle. This CDR3 reads CASSLTAGKVGEQFF. CDR3 nucleotides: TGTGCCAGCAGCTTAACTGCCGGTAAGGTAGGTGAGCAGTTCTTC.